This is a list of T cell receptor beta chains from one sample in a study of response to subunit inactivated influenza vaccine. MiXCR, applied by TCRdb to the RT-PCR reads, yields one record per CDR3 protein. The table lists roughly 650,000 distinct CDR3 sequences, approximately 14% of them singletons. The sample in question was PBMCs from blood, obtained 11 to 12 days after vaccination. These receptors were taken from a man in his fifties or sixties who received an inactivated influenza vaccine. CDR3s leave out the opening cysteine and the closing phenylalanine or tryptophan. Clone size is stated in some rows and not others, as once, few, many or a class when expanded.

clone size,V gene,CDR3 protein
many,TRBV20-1,SARTSGRLSYEQY
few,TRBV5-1,ASSLNRETDTQY
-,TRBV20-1,SAKEPGQGYEQY
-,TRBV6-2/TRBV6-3,ASSYPSGTSGVTDTQY
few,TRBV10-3,AIKNQASSGNTIY
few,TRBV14,ASSQVWPLNTEAF
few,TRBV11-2,ASSLEFGVAGTETQY
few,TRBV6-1,ASSRTSRGGSETQY
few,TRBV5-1,ASSGGQGQGASYEQY
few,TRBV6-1,ASSLRDRASGNTIY
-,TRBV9,ASSVGAGGPYEQY
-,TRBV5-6,ASSYFTAKQETQY
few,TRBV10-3,AISDDGSGNTIY
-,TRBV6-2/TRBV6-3,ASSYSGTGHYNEQF
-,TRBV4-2,ASSQDRGGRTGELF
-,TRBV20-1,SARDQGSSDTQY
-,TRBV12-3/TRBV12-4,ASTVGTGMIFTDTQY
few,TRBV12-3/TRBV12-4,ASSLALAGEVTDTQY
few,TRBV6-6,ASSQDRGSRAF
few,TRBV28,ASLGARLIETQY
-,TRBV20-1,SARLAGRNRGQF
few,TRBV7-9,ASSLLQGRETQY
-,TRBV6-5,ASSSPLIRSSYNEQF
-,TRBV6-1,ASSPSGGIDTQY
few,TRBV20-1,SARGRGRDTGELF
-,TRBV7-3,ASSLSMGPGELF
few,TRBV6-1,ASSEIGGGYT
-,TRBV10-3,AISESLAGPYEQY
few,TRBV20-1,SAAGTILYEQY
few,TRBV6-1,ATDRDYGYT
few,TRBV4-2,ASSQEWGQETQY
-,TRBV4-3,ASSQALGSSGNTIY
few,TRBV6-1,ASPLGQARPSDTGELF
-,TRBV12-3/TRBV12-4,ASRSRAGGAGANVLT
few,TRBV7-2,ASSKGQSLQETQY
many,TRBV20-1,SSQGQETQY
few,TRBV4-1,ASSQDPVTEAF
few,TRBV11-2,ASSFPGVGRGRPF
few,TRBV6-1,ASRARGGSTEAF
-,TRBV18,ASSPIGSRTGVYEQY
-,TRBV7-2,ASSPSQGFGPQH
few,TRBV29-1,SVRTGGNYGYT
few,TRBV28,ASSRDRELQPQH
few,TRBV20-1,SARYGGSYEQF
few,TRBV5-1,ASSPNSGRSISGAF
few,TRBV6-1,ASKEASPPEKLF
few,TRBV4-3,ASSPRAGGVRNEQF
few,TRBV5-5,ASSSGQGYQETQY
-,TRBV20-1,SASSRGQPQH
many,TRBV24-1,ATSDSGREGADTQY
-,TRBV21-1,ASVRDNQPQH
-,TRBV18,ATNGQGGGQPQH
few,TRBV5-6,ATSGGANTGELF
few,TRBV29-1,SLVPDGIEKLF
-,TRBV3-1,ASSDGGEAF
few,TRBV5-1,ASSERVGRTGELF
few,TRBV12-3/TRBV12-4,ASSGDTRREQY